Listed below are T cell receptor beta chains from one sample, sequenced in a study of T cell changes during pregnancy in multiple sclerosis. Produced via immunoSEQ multiplex PCR; TCRdb's table is partial and in-frame only. The data contain approximately 100,000 clones, about nine tenths of them singletons. The sequencing used peripheral blood, collected after pregnancy. The receptors come from a female donor with multiple sclerosis, enrolled in a pregnancy study. Both conserved end residues are part of each CDR3. The D gene is left open where the match is weak. Clone size is given for some rows only: seen once, a few or many times, or a class if the clone is expanded.

V	size	J	D	CDR3	DNA
TRBV19	NA	TRBJ1-1	NA	CASSINPSGRAFF	TGTGCCAGTAGTATTAACCCATCAGGGCGAGCTTTCTTT
TRBV7-8	NA	TRBJ2-5	NA	CASRPGRIERGTQYF	TGTGCCAGCAGACCCGGTCGGATTGAAAGAGGGACCCAGTACTTC
TRBV14	NA	TRBJ2-2	NA	CASSPLLQGWGTGELFF	TGTGCCAGCAGCCCCCTCCTACAGGGATGGGGCACCGGGGAGCTGTTTTTT
TRBV2	NA	TRBJ1-1	NA	CASSSQGYTEAFF	TGTGCCAGCAGTTCGCAGGGGTACACTGAAGCTTTCTTT
TRBV6-1	NA	TRBJ1-5	NA	CASSIGSNQPQHF	TGTGCCAGCAGTATCGGTTCAAATCAGCCCCAGCATTTT
TRBV7-2	NA	TRBJ2-2	TRBD1	CASSQRQGIFPGELFF	TGTGCCAGCAGTCAACGACAGGGGATTTTCCCCGGGGAGCTGTTTTTT
TRBV18	NA	TRBJ2-7	NA	CASSPFTQGTTEASEQYF	TGTGCCAGCTCACCATTTACGCAGGGTACCACGGAAGCGAGCGAGCAGTACTTC
TRBV4-2	NA	TRBJ1-2	NA	CASSQTSTSLGYGYTF	TGTGCCAGCAGCCAAACTAGCACCAGCCTCGGTTATGGCTACACCTTC
TRBV5-1	NA	TRBJ2-7	TRBD2	CASSGTSGQYF	TGCGCCAGCAGCGGGACTAGCGGGCAGTACTTC
TRBV30	NA	TRBJ1-1	NA	CAWIDKGPKGTEAFF	TGTGCCTGGATAGATAAGGGGCCCAAGGGCACTGAAGCTTTCTTT
TRBV19	NA	TRBJ1-2	NA	CASSIGPGNGYTF	TGTGCCAGTAGTATCGGGCCGGGGAACGGCTACACCTTC
TRBV11-2	NA	TRBJ1-2	TRBD1	CASTWGTGYGYTF	TGTGCCAGCACCTGGGGGACAGGCTATGGCTACACCTTC
TRBV6-6	NA	TRBJ1-5	TRBD1	CASSLTGLGSNQPQHF	TGTGCCAGCAGCTTGACAGGGTTGGGTAGCAATCAGCCCCAGCATTTT
TRBV19	NA	TRBJ2-3	NA	CASSATGSDTQYF	TGTGCCAGTAGTGCTACTGGGAGTGATACGCAGTATTTT
TRBV6-1	NA	TRBJ1-5	NA	CASSSGPYQPQHF	TGTGCCAGCAGTTCAGGGCCCTATCAGCCCCAGCATTTT
TRBV19	NA	TRBJ1-5	TRBD1	CASSIDLEGARNPNQPQHF	TGTGCCAGTAGTATAGATCTAGAGGGGGCGCGGAACCCCAATCAGCCCCAGCATTTT
TRBV5-4	NA	TRBJ2-7	NA	CASSLEQFSGQYF	TGTGCCAGCAGCTTGGAACAGTTCTCTGGGCAGTACTTC
TRBV5-4	NA	TRBJ2-2	TRBD1	CASRVQGAGELFF	TGTGCCAGCAGAGTACAGGGGGCCGGGGAGCTGTTTTTT
TRBV10-1	once	TRBJ2-3	NA	CASQRYRADTQYF	TGCGCCAGCCAGAGATACAGGGCAGATACGCAGTATTTT
TRBV7-9	NA	TRBJ2-7	TRBD2	CASSLAGTTLGEQYF	TGTGCCAGCAGCTTAGCCGGGACTACCCTCGGCGAGCAGTACTTC
TRBV9	NA	TRBJ2-2	NA	CASSGGLPIPGELFF	TGTGCCAGCAGTGGGGGACTGCCTATACCCGGGGAGCTGTTTTTT
TRBV7-9	NA	TRBJ2-7	TRBD1	CASNTGTGDGYEQYF	TGTGCCAGCAACACCGGGACAGGGGACGGCTACGAGCAGTACTTC
TRBV4-1	NA	TRBJ1-1	NA	CASSHHPNTEAFF	TGCGCCAGCAGCCATCATCCGAACACTGAAGCTTTCTTT
TRBV19	NA	TRBJ2-3	NA	CASSTTLGELVGTDTQYF	TGTGCCAGTAGTACCACCCTCGGGGAGTTGGTAGGCACAGATACGCAGTATTTT
TRBV30	NA	TRBJ1-1	NA	CAWSESGKNTEAFF	TGTGCCTGGAGTGAGTCAGGAAAGAACACTGAAGCTTTCTTT
TRBV14	NA	TRBJ1-2	TRBD1	CASSLGQGSGYTF	TGTGCCAGCAGCCTGGGACAGGGAAGTGGCTACACCTTC
TRBV6-5	NA	TRBJ1-6	NA	CASSYDRFNSPLHF	TGTGCCAGCAGTTACGACAGGTTTAATTCACCCCTCCACTTT
TRBV6-5	NA	TRBJ2-7	TRBD1	CASSSRQGRYEQYF	TGTGCCAGCAGCTCTAGACAGGGTAGGTACGAGCAGTACTTC
TRBV19	NA	TRBJ1-2	TRBD1	CASSAPGGKSFGYTF	TGTGCCAGTAGTGCCCCAGGGGGCAAGTCCTTTGGCTACACCTTC
TRBV6-1	NA	TRBJ2-4	NA	CASSEGGSADIQYF	TGTGCCAGCAGTGAAGGAGGTAGTGCAGACATTCAGTACTTC
TRBV19	NA	TRBJ1-1	TRBD1	CASSKRGGQGAPNTEAFF	TGTGCCAGTAGTAAAAGAGGCGGACAGGGGGCCCCGAACACTGAAGCTTTCTTT
TRBV27	NA	TRBJ1-2	NA	CASSLGARGGDGYTF	TGTGCCAGCAGTTTAGGTGCTAGGGGCGGGGATGGCTACACCTTC
TRBV2	NA	TRBJ2-2	TRBD2	CASSEPPGLASGELFF	TGTGCCAGCAGTGAGCCCCCGGGACTAGCTTCCGGGGAGCTGTTTTTT
TRBV7-6	NA	TRBJ1-4	TRBD1	CASSLGYRGRREKLFF	TGTGCCAGCAGCTTAGGGTACAGGGGGCGTCGGGAAAAACTGTTTTTT
TRBV27	NA	TRBJ2-7	NA	CASSPTDVGGNYEQYF	TGTGCCAGCAGTCCGACCGACGTGGGGGGAAACTACGAGCAGTACTTC
TRBV7-9	NA	TRBJ2-5	NA	CASSLYELVQETQYF	TGTGCCAGCAGCTTGTACGAGTTGGTACAAGAGACCCAGTACTTC
TRBV7-9	NA	TRBJ2-2	TRBD2	CASRFSGDTGELFF	TGTGCCAGCAGGTTTAGCGGGGACACCGGGGAGCTGTTTTTT
TRBV10-3	NA	TRBJ2-7	NA	CAISVNGYEQYF	TGTGCCATCAGTGTAAACGGCTACGAGCAGTACTTC
TRBV4-1	once	TRBJ1-5	TRBD1	CASSPGTDQPQHF	TGCGCCAGCAGCCCGGGGACAGATCAGCCCCAGCATTTT
TRBV2	NA	TRBJ2-1	TRBD2	CASSEYPGGIHEQFF	TGTGCCAGCAGTGAATATCCGGGGGGTATCCATGAGCAGTTCTTC
TRBV7-6	NA	TRBJ2-2	NA	CASSLARATGELFF	TGTGCCAGCAGCTTAGCGCGGGCAACCGGGGAGCTGTTTTTT
TRBV4-2	NA	TRBJ1-6	TRBD1	CASSQAQGARTLHF	TGTGCCAGCAGCCAAGCCCAGGGGGCCCGCACCCTCCACTTT
TRBV18	NA	TRBJ2-6	NA	CASPTVAGSGANVLTF	TGTGCCAGTCCAACCGTTGCGGGCTCTGGGGCCAACGTCCTGACTTTC
TRBV6-5	NA	TRBJ1-6	NA	CASTRGVGNSPLHF	TGTGCCAGCACCCGGGGGGTTGGTAATTCACCCCTCCACTTT
TRBV7-3	NA	TRBJ2-1	TRBD1	CASSSDRGSYNEQFF	TGTGCCAGCAGCTCGGACAGGGGGTCCTACAATGAGCAGTTCTTC
TRBV5-8	NA	TRBJ2-1	TRBD1	CASSLGTGAASYNEQFF	TGTGCCAGCAGCTTGGGGACAGGGGCTGCGTCCTACAATGAGCAGTTCTTC